This T cell receptor beta chain was observed in a study of blood T cell repertoires in COVID-19. Across the study: Specimens from acute and convalescent COVID-19 originated in the United States, Italy and Spain. PBMCs, B-cell-depleted T cells, or T cells provided the cDNA or gDNA that made up the material.

This clone was counted once. As originally analysed: It was from reference gene primer amplification that nucleated cell counts were estimated. Produced via immunoSEQ multiplex PCR; TCRdb's table is partial and in-frame only. V and J calls and clone size follow that table, whereas D and trimming were derived from the DNA. The data hold some 210,000 clones, with about four fifths observed a single time. This CDR3 has 13 residues. V lost 1 base to trimming and J lost 6 bases, with 9 bases between them. Germline V gives CDR1 MGHDK, CDR2 SYGVNS. This TCR was recovered from a middle-aged woman with acute or convalescent COVID-19. The rearrangement links TRBV25-1 to TRBJ1-1, with D hard to call. The sample comprised peripheral blood. The chain's CDR3 is CASSESRLPEAFF. The CDR3 DNA follows: TGTGCCAGCAGTGAATCTCGGTTACCTGAAGCTTTCTTT.